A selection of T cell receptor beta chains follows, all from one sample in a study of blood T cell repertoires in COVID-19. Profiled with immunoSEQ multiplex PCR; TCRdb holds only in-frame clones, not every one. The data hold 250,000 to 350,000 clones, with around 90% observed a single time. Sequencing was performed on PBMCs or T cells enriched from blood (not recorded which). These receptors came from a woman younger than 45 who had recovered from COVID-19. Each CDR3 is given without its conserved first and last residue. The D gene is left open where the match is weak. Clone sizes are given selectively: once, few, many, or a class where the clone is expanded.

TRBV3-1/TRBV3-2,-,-,ASSHRGLRSPGYT
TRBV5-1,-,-,ASSLVPEYEQY
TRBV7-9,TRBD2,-,ASSLGSLAGEWHEQF
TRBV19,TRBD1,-,ASSSQGVGTEAF
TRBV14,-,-,ASSQGTGERSEAF
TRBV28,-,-,ASKVSGVSASPLH
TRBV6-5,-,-,ASSYEASAEAF
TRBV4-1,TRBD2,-,ASSQEGGGAFWNEQF
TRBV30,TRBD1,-,AWSVVQGAMNTEAF
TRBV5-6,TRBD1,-,ASSPTGQGADEQY
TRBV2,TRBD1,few,ATKTGDNQPQH
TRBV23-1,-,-,ASSQLDTQY
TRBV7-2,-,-,ASSPDRRDNYGYT
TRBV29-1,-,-,SVSNQGGYT
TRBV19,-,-,ASSGGQNTDTQY
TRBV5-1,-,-,ASSITGSETQY
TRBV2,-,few,ASRDRTSGNTIY
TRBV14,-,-,ASSQLLQVTDTQY
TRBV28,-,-,ASSLTGSYNEQF
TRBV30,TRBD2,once,AWIPGGVAGAANTGELF
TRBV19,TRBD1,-,ASTDRGVGTEAF
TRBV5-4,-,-,ASSSAGAFDYGYT
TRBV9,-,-,ASTTGPNTEAF
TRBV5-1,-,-,ASSLDAGRHQPQH
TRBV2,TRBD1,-,ASSESRTGSYGYT
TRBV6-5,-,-,ASNSGKGYEQY
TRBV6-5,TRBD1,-,ASSRDREYQPQH
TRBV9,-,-,ASDERGAPTYEQY
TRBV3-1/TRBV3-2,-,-,ASSRTTVANTGELF
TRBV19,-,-,ASSVGREGTEAF
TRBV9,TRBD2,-,ASSLTIQRGQLGEQY
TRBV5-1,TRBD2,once,ASSLYVTSGDEQY
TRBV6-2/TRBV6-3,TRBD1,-,ASSQPPGQGFYGYT
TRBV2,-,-,ASTDSYSNQPQH
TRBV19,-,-,ASQDRLDQPQH
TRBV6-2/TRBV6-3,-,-,ASSTVGSNEKLF
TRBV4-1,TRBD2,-,ASSQVSSGNTDTQY
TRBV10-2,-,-,ASRGGPRDSPLH
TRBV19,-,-,ASQQGLNTGAF
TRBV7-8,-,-,ASSLGGGGNTIY
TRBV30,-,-,ARGLNSGYT
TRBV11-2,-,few,ASRKGQANEKLF
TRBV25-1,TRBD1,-,ASSEPGTGGNYGYT
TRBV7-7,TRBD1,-,ASSLGGPRGETQY
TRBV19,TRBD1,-,ATRDRGRQETQY
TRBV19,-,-,ASSTGLSTGQPQH
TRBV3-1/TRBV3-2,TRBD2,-,ASSPTAGGLGDTQY
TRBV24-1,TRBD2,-,ATSDLKREDEQF
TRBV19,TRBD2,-,ASSPLAGGRTYNEQF
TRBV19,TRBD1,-,ASSRTGNTEAF